This record looks at one T cell receptor (beta chain) sequence and its context. Its target is unknown. The time point was: week 35, safety follow-up. The study gave 300 ug of mutant IDH1 20-mer peptide per vaccine dose, with topical imiquimod. Eight vaccinations reached patients in weeks 1, 3, 5, 7, 11, 15, 19 and 23. The V gene lost 4 bases and the J gene lost 4 bases, with 10 bases spanning the gap. Germline assignment: CDR1 LNHDA and CDR2 SQIVND (reference sequence). The CDR3 covers 13 residues. This sample was taken from a study of a mutant IDH1 vaccine in newly diagnosed glioma. Across the whole study: Patients arrived already treated with radiotherapy, temozolomide, or both, most having had both.

Clones were sequenced by immunoSEQ multiplex PCR, and TCRdb holds only the in-frame ones, with some missing. The data contain about 60,000 clones, about 85% of them singletons. This TCR came from a man aged 30 to 45 with glioma. The chain links TRBV19 to TRBJ2-5; tentatively, D is TRBD1 or TRBD2 (6 bases each). Here the sequenced sample was PBMCs, taken from a glioma patient whose treatment included an IDH1 peptide vaccine. The CDR3 region has the DNA TGTGCCAGTAGTAGGGGGGCGGGAGAGACCCAGTACTTC. This encodes CASSRGAGETQYF.